This note documents a single T cell receptor (beta chain) sequence. Seattle-derived patients entered the study during active infection and were followed longitudinally. The data stem from a study of blood T cell repertoires in COVID-19. Turning to the study itself: The origin of the acute and convalescent COVID-19 samples was the United States, Italy and Spain. T cells, B-cell-depleted T cells, or PBMCs supplied cDNA or gDNA.

As processed by the authors: Reference gene primer amplification yielded estimated nucleated cell counts. The method was immunoSEQ multiplex PCR; TCRdb's version includes in-frame clones alone and lacks a portion of them. V and J calls and clone size come straight from that table; D and trimming were deduced from the DNA. The table has approximately 53,000 clones, about 90% seen once. V was pared by 6 bases and J by 4 bases, with 9 bases of the junction left unmatched. This CDR3 has 15 amino acids. The germline V gene encodes CDR1 MNHEY and CDR2 SVGAGI. The sample comprised peripheral blood. The V and J genes are TRBV6-5 and TRBJ2-1; 7 bases are shared with TRBD1. The clonotype was recovered from a woman aged 80 or older with COVID-19, enrolled during active disease. CDR3 amino acids: CASSLTGTTYNEQFF. The CDR3 DNA reads TGTGCCAGCAGCCTGACAGGGACCACATACAATGAGCAGTTCTTC.